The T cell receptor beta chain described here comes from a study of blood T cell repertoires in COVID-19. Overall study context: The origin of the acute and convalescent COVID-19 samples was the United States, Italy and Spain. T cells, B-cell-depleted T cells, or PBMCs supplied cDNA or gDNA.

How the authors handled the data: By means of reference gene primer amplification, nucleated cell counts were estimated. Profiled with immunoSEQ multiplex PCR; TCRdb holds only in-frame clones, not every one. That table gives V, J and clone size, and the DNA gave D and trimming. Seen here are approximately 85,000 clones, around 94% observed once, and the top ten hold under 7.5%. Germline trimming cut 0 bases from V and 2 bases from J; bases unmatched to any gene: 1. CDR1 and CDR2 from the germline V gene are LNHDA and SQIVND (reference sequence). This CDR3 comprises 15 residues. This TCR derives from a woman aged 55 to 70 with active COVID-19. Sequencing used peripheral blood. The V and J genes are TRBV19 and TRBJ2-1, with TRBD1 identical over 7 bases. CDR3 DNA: TGTGCCAGTAGTATAGAAGGGGGCACCTACAATGAGCAGTTCTTC. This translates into CASSIEGGTYNEQFF.